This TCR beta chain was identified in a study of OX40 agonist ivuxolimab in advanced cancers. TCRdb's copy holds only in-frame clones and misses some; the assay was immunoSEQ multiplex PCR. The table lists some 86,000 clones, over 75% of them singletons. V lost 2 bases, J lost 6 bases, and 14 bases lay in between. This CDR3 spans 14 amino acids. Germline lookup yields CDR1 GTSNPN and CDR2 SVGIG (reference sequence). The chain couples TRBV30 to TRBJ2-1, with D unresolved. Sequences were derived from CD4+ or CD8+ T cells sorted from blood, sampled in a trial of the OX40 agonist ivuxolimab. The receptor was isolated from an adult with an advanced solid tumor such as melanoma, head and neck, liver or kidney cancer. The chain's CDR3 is CAWSPQLFPNEQFF. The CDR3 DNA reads TGTGCCTGGAGTCCTCAATTGTTCCCCAATGAGCAGTTCTTC.